These T cell receptor beta chains were read from a single sample in a study of OX40 agonist ivuxolimab in advanced cancers. Sequencing used immunoSEQ multiplex PCR; TCRdb keeps in-frame clones, though not all of them. The sample has some 73,000 clones; 70% to 90% are singletons. Sequencing was performed on CD4+ or CD8+ T cells sorted from blood, taken in a trial of the OX40 agonist ivuxolimab. The receptors derive from an adult with an advanced solid tumor such as melanoma, head and neck, liver or kidney cancer. The CDR3 runs from the conserved cysteine through the conserved F or W. D genes are given only for firm matches. Rows give clone size only sometimes, using once, few, many, or a class for an expanded clone.

>TRBJ2-3|-|-|TRBV11-3
TGTGCCAGCAGCGAAACCGGGACCTACACAGATACGCAGTATTTT
CASSETGTYTDTQYF
>TRBJ1-2|TRBD1|-|TRBV5-1
TGCGCCAGCAGCCAAAGACAGGGGGCTCGGCTGGAGGGCTACACCTTC
CASSQRQGARLEGYTF
>TRBJ2-4|TRBD2|-|TRBV28
TGTGCCAGCAGCCTCTACCCGGCGGGGGTATTAGCCAAAAACATTCAGTACTTC
CASSLYPAGVLAKNIQYF
>TRBJ1-1|-|-|TRBV7-2
TGTGCCAGCAGCTTAGTGGGAGGGCAGACCTTGGGCACTGAAGCTTTCTTT
CASSLVGGQTLGTEAFF
>TRBJ2-7|-|-|TRBV30
TGTGCCTGGAGTGCCCCCAACCCGGGCAAGAGCTCCTACGAGCAGTACTTC
CAWSAPNPGKSSYEQYF
>TRBJ2-5|TRBD2|-|TRBV27
TGTGCCAGCAGTTTATCGGGGGGGTGGGAGGAGACCCAGTACTTC
CASSLSGGWEETQYF
>TRBJ2-1|TRBD2|-|TRBV9
TGTGCCAGCAGCTTAGCGGGAGGGACTTACAATGAGCAGTTCTTC
CASSLAGGTYNEQFF
>TRBJ1-2|TRBD1|-|TRBV19
TGTGCCAGTAGTACCCGGGACAGGGGGATCTACACCTTC
CASSTRDRGIYTF
>TRBJ2-7|-|-|TRBV30
TGTGCCTGGAGCCCGGGTCCAATTCCCTACGAGCAGTACTTC
CAWSPGPIPYEQYF
>TRBJ2-7|TRBD1|-|TRBV5-1
TGCGCCAGCAGCTTGGTGCAGGGGGCAAGGAGCTCCTACGAGCAGTACTTC
CASSLVQGARSSYEQYF
>TRBJ2-1|TRBD2|-|TRBV19
TGTGCCAGCCGAGGGACTACCCAATACAATGAGCAGTTCTTC
CASRGTTQYNEQFF
>TRBJ2-7|-|-|TRBV21-1
TGTGCCAGCACCCCCGGGGCACGCTTCTACGAGCAGTACTTC
CASTPGARFYEQYF
>TRBJ2-1|-|-|TRBV4-2
TGTGCCAGCAGCCAAGATCACGGCACCTACAATGAGCAGTTCTTC
CASSQDHGTYNEQFF
>TRBJ1-2|-|-|TRBV19
TGTGCCAGTAGCAGACAGCGGTCCGGCTACACCTTC
CASSRQRSGYTF
>TRBJ2-1|TRBD1|once|TRBV7-2
TGTGCCAGCAGCTCATTCACGGGACAGACCTACAATGAGCAGTTCTTC
CASSSFTGQTYNEQFF
>TRBJ2-1|TRBD2|-|TRBV6-1
TGTGCCAGCAGGGTCCGCGCGGGAGTAGGGAATGAGCAGTTCTTC
CASRVRAGVGNEQFF
>TRBJ2-7|-|-|TRBV5-1
TGCGCCAGCAGCTTGGGGACTCTCCAGGAGCAGTACTTC
CASSLGTLQEQYF
>TRBJ2-2|TRBD1|-|TRBV11-3
TGTGCCAGCAGTTCCGTGGACAGGGGTTCCACCGGGGAGCTGTTTTTT
CASSSVDRGSTGELFF
>TRBJ1-2|TRBD1|once|TRBV19
TGTGCCAGTAGTTTAACGACAGGGGGTTCCTATGGCTACACCTTC
CASSLTTGGSYGYTF
>TRBJ2-1|-|-|TRBV5-4
TGTGCCAGCAGCTTGGGGGCGACTAGTGGGGTTGATGAGCAGTTCTTC
CASSLGATSGVDEQFF
>TRBJ1-4|TRBD1|-|TRBV27
TGTGCCAGCAGTTTGACTCAGGGGGTTGGTGAAAAACTGTTTTTT
CASSLTQGVGEKLFF
>TRBJ2-7|TRBD2|-|TRBV7-2
TGTGCCAGCAGCTTAGAGGGTGGGGCGGGAGGTTCCTACGAGCAGTACTTC
CASSLEGGAGGSYEQYF
>TRBJ2-7|TRBD2|-|TRBV14
TGTGCCAGCAGCCAAGATGGCCGCGGGAGGACCTACGAGCAGTACTTC
CASSQDGRGRTYEQYF